The clone carrying this T cell receptor (beta chain) has a count of ten or more. Germline values: CDR1 SGHRS, CDR2 YFSETQ. CDR3 length equals 16 residues. Losses at the gene ends were 4 bases for V and 1 base for J; bases not matched to a gene: 10. The data stem from a study of response to subunit inactivated influenza vaccine. TCRdb ran MiXCR on the RT-PCR reads and lists one entry per CDR3 protein. Among hundreds of thousands of distinct CDR3 sequences listed, about 11% were seen once. The sample was also reused in another study, on T cells expressing NK-cell markers. In that study: Libraries used 5'RACE template switching adding universal primer site and UMIs. Sorting of alpha-beta TCR T cells alone was achieved in several experiments with an anti-gamma-delta TCR antibody.

The clonotype originates from a man aged 45-60 years who received an inactivated influenza vaccine. Source: PBMCs from blood, taken on the day of vaccination. V gene TRBV5-1 combines with J gene TRBJ1-1, with 7 bases fitting TRBD1. This CDR3 reads CASSIGDSRSNTEAFF. Written as DNA, the CDR3 is TGCGCCAGCAGCATCGGGGACAGCAGATCGAACACTGAAGCTTTCTTT.